These 29 T cell receptor beta chains came from one sample sequenced in a study of siplizumab effects on memory and regulatory T cells (dated by TCRdb to about 2019). The library was prepared using the immunoSEQ multiplex PCR assay. Held by TCRdb, this immuneACCESS table contains in-frame sequences only and omits some clones. Under half of the omission traces to an unresolved V gene where checked; the cause of the rest is unknown. Across this sample there are about 62,000 clones, with less than 80% seen only once. The ten largest clones capture roughly 0.4% of the sample. Sequenced: memory CD4+ T cells sorted from blood. This sample's cell subset or site label indicates: unstimulated CD4+ memory T cells. All receptors come from a human donor in good health.

This rearrangement joins TRBV4-2 to TRBJ2-3; 11 nucleotides agree with TRBD2. The length of the CDR3 is 15 residues. CDR1 and CDR2 (germline): LGHNA, YNFKEQ. The V gene end was trimmed by 5 bases and the J gene end by 3 bases; junction bases not matched to a gene: 4. CDR3 DNA sequence: TGTGCCAGCAGCGTCCTAGCGGGGGGTACAGATACGCAGTATTTT. It codes for CASSVLAGGTDTQYF.

The rearrangement links TRBV5-1 to TRBJ1-2; D gene unclear. CDR1 and CDR2 (germline): SGHRS, YFSETQ. This CDR3 region has 15 residues. V was cut by 2 bases and J by 1 base, with 12 bases left in between. In nucleotides, the CDR3 is TGCGCCAGCAGCTTTAACTCAGCTGATAACTATGGCTACACCTTC. Translation gives CASSFNSADNYGYTF.

The rearrangement uses TRBV9 and TRBJ2-3; 10 bases map to TRBD2. Germline V gene sequence: CDR1 SGDLS, CDR2 YYNGEE. This CDR3 comprises 15 residues. V was pared by 1 base and J by 3 bases, with 2 bases of the junction left unmatched. CDR3 residues: CASSVWGLATDTQYF. The CDR3 DNA follows: TGTGCCAGCAGCGTATGGGGACTAGCGACAGATACGCAGTATTTT.

This clone came up once. This rearrangement joins TRBV20-1 to TRBJ2-1, with a possible D match to TRBD2 (5 bases). This CDR3 has 11 residues. V shed 5 bases and J shed 8 bases, with 10 bases lying between them. Germline V gene data show CDR1 as DFQATT and CDR2 as SNEGSKA (reference sequence). In DNA, the CDR3 is TGCAGTGCTCCGAGGGAGCATGAGCAGTTCTTC. The encoded protein is CSAPREHEQFF.

The V call is TRBV11-3, the J call TRBJ1-3, with TRBD1 matching over 11 bases. Per germline, CDR1 SGHNT and CDR2 YENEEA. CDR3 length equals 16 residues. V lost 5 bases and J lost 3; bases outside the gene matches: 6. The DNA for the CDR3 is TGTGCCAGCAGCGCGACCGGGACAGGGGGTGGAAACACCATATATTTT. It is translated as CASSATGTGGGNTIYF. Looking up the rest from reference TRBV11-3 and TRBJ1-3 gives the full variable domain: EAGVVQSPRYKIIEKKQPVAFWCNPISGHNTLYWYLQNLGQGPELLIRYENEEAVDDSQLPKDRFSAERLKGVDSTLKIQPAELGDSAVYLCASSATGTGGGNTIYFGEGSWLTVV.

V is TRBV19 and J is TRBJ2-4; D might be TRBD1 (5 bases). This CDR3 region has 15 residues. Trimming took 5 bases from V and 0 from J, leaving 11 bases between them. CDR1 is LNHDA and CDR2 is SQIVND in the germline V gene (reference sequence). For the CDR3, the DNA is TGTGCCAGTAGTGACAGTTCCTTAGCCAAAAACATTCAGTACTTC. Protein sequence: CASSDSSLAKNIQYF.

This clone has more than one count but fewer than ten. This chain joins TRBV2 and TRBJ2-2; 10 bases map to TRBD1. The V gene end was trimmed by 7 bases and the J gene end by 3 bases; junction bases not matched to a gene: 2. There are 14 residues in the CDR3. The germline V gene has CDR1 SNHLY and CDR2 FYNNEI. In DNA, the CDR3 is TGTGCCAGCACTGGACAGGGGGACACCGGGGAGCTGTTTTTT. As protein: CASTGQGDTGELFF.

The chain links TRBV29-1 to TRBJ1-2; D possibly corresponds to TRBD1 (5 bases). The CDR3 is made up of 14 amino acids. The V end was cut by 0 bases, the J end by 8 bases, with 16 bases between. CDR1 and CDR2 (germline): SQVTM, ANQGSEA. The CDR3 DNA follows: TGCAGCGTTGAAGATCAGTTAAGGGGAGGGGGCTACACCTTC. This encodes CSVEDQLRGGGYTF. Full variable domain (rest looked up from reference TRBV29-1 and TRBJ1-2): SAVISQKPSRDICQRGTSLTIQCQVDSQVTMMFWYRQQPGQSLTLIATANQGSEATYESGFVIDKFPISRPNLTFSTLTVSNMSPEDSSIYLCSVEDQLRGGGYTFGSGTRLTVV.

This clone was seen only a few times. The rearrangement joins TRBV6-1 to TRBJ1-5; tentative D call: TRBD1 (5 bases). The germline V gene has CDR1 MNHNS and CDR2 SASEGT. The CDR3 covers 14 residues. V was shortened by 3 bases and J by 5 bases, with 11 bases between the two germline ends. The CDR3: CASSDMAGYQPQHF. The CDR3 DNA reads TGTGCCAGCAGTGATATGGCAGGGTATCAGCCCCAGCATTTT.

The CDR3 reads CASSPPTRLGTDTQYF. In nucleotides, the CDR3 is TGTGCCAGCAGCCCTCCGACTAGACTTGGCACAGATACGCAGTATTTT. The chain employs TRBV14 and TRBJ2-3; D is possibly TRBD2 (6 bases). Per germline, CDR1 SGHDN and CDR2 FVKESK. V was pared by 4 bases and J by 1 base, with 15 bases between. The CDR3 is 16 amino acids.

CDR3 in amino acids: CASSQFVSGGSYEQYF. The CDR3 bases are TGTGCCAGCAGCCAATTTGTTAGCGGGGGCTCCTACGAGCAGTACTTC. The rearrangement uses TRBV4-2 and TRBJ2-7; 9 positions agree with TRBD2. The CDR3 is 16 residues long. After removal of 2 bases from V and 0 bases from J, the junction contained 5 bases not matched to a gene. Germline CDR1 is LGHNA and CDR2 is YNFKEQ.

The V gene is TRBV5-1, the J gene TRBJ2-3; D unresolved. The CDR3 is made up of 14 amino acids. Per the germline V gene, CDR1 is SGHRS and CDR2 is YFSETQ. The V gene lost 4 bases and the J gene lost 0 bases, with 9 bases spanning the gap. The CDR3 DNA is TGCGCCAGCAGCGATCCCCGGAGCACAGATACGCAGTATTTT. Translating it yields CASSDPRSTDTQYF.

This clone has a single count. The J gene is TRBJ2-3, the V gene TRBV27, with a tentative D call TRBD1 (6 bases). Germline loops: CDR1 MNHEY, CDR2 SMNVEV (reference sequence). Deletions cut 2 bases from V and 8 bases from J, with 20 bases between. The CDR3 spans 16 residues. The CDR3 reads CASSLQGTQLWGTQYF. CDR3 DNA sequence: TGTGCCAGCAGTTTACAGGGGACCCAACTGTGGGGTACGCAGTATTTT.

V usage is TRBV1 and J usage is TRBJ1-1. TRBV1 is an annotated pseudogene. The CDR3 has 19 amino acids. CDR3 DNA sequence: TGCACCAGCAGCCAAGATGAAGGATTGCGCAGGTCTCGGAGGGCTGAAGCTTTCTTT. Its protein product is CTSSQDEGLRRSRRAEAFF.

This chain links TRBV7-9 with TRBJ2-7; perhaps TRBD2 as D (5 bases). This CDR3 contains 12 residues. Trimming took off 5 bases at V and 5 bases at J, with 10 bases between the two ends. CDR1 is SEHNR, CDR2 FQNEAQ, per germline (reference sequence). CDR3 sequence: CASSRPGNEQYF. For the CDR3, the DNA is TGTGCCAGCAGCCGGCCGGGGAACGAGCAGTACTTC. Based on the CDR3 plus reference TRBV7-9 and TRBJ2-7, the full variable domain is DTGVSQNPRHKITKRGQNVTFRCDPISEHNRLYWYRQTLGQGPEFLTYFQNEAQLEKSRLLSDRFSAERPKGSFSTLEIQRTEQGDSAMYLCASSRPGNEQYFGPGTRLTVT.

There are a few counts of this clone. The genes are TRBV6-5 and TRBJ2-7; possibly TRBD1 for D (6 bases). CDR1 is MNHEY and CDR2 is SVGAGI in the germline V gene. V shed 4 bases and J shed 7 bases, with 20 bases lying between them. The CDR3 is 15 amino acids. The CDR3 loop is CASSSLTRGHWEQYF. The CDR3 coding sequence is TGTGCCAGCAGTTCTCTTACCAGGGGACATTGGGAGCAGTACTTC.

The rearrangement joins TRBV6-5 to TRBJ1-2; D not resolved. CDR3 length equals 13 residues. Germline CDR1 MNHEY, CDR2 SVGAGI. V was cut by 5 bases and J by 4 bases, with 11 bases left in between. The CDR3 sequence is CASSQTDTYGYTF. CDR3 DNA: TGTGCCAGCAGTCAGACCGACACCTATGGCTACACCTTC.

The CDR3 is CASTVSGGRRNTIYF. Here the CDR3 DNA reads TGTGCCAGCACCGTTTCCGGGGGCAGGAGAAACACCATATATTTT. The chain carries TRBV2 and TRBJ1-3; tentative D call: TRBD1 (6 bases). The germline V gene has CDR1 SNHLY and CDR2 FYNNEI. The ends were cut back, 7 bases at V and 5 bases at J, with 18 bases in the middle. The CDR3 is 15 residues long.

The chain joins TRBV6-5 to TRBJ1-1; no firm D call. The V end was cut by 2 bases, the J end by 0 bases, with 7 bases between. The germline V gene has CDR1 MNHEY and CDR2 SVGAGI. CDR3 length equals 14 residues. Written as DNA, the CDR3 is TGTGCCAGCAGTTACGGGCCACTGAACACTGAAGCTTTCTTT. This translates into CASSYGPLNTEAFF.

This clone was observed a few times. This chain links TRBV12-2 with TRBJ2-7; TRBD1, the table's D call, lacks a check against the DNA. TRBV12-2 corresponds to a pseudogene. This CDR3 region has 13 residues. The CDR3 bases are TGTGCAAGTCGCTTACAAGGGGTGGTTGGGCAGTACTTC. It is translated as CASRLQGVVGQYF.

This CDR3 is CASSLWGENTQYF. Here the CDR3 DNA reads TGTGCCAGCAGCTTGTGGGGGGAAAATACGCAGTATTTT. This rearrangement joins TRBV5-4 to TRBJ2-3; a weak D match, TRBD2 (6 bases). Germline V CDR1 and CDR2: SGHNT, YYREEE (reference sequence). V was shortened by 1 base and J by 7 bases, with 10 bases between the two germline ends. This CDR3 has 13 amino acids.

The V gene is TRBV14, the J gene TRBJ1-2, with D hard to call. Germline V lookup: CDR1 SGHDN, CDR2 FVKESK. V dropped 1 base and J dropped 7 bases, with 7 bases sitting between them. The CDR3 consists of 12 residues. The DNA of the CDR3 is TGTGCCAGCAGCCAAGGATGGGTTGGCTACACCTTC. Amino acid sequence: CASSQGWVGYTF.

The chain recombines TRBV28 with TRBJ1-2, with D unclear. CDR3 length: 12 amino acids. Germline V CDR1 and CDR2: MDHEN, SYDVKM. Trimming took off 5 bases at V and 5 bases at J, with 9 bases between the two ends. CDR3 in DNA: TGTGCCAGCAGTCTCCCGAAGTATGGCTACACCTTC. Translating it yields CASSLPKYGYTF.

The chain joins TRBV6-5 to TRBJ1-5; tentative D call: TRBD1 (5 bases). V dropped 10 bases and J dropped 5 bases, with 15 bases sitting between them. Germline assignment: CDR1 MNHEY and CDR2 SVGAGI. The CDR3 totals 13 residues. CDR3 DNA sequence: TGTGCCACCTCGAGGGCGGGGCATCAGCCCCAGCATTTT. This encodes CATSRAGHQPQHF.

The V and J genes are TRBV5-1 and TRBJ2-1; TRBD1 is a possible D gene (6 bases). The CDR3 sequence is 14 residues long. Trimming stripped 4 bases from V and 7 bases from J, with 15 bases between. Germline V gene lookup returns CDR1 SGHRS and CDR2 YFSETQ. The CDR3 region has the DNA TGCGCCAGCAGCGTCCGGACAGAAAAAAATGAGCAGTTCTTC. It specifies CASSVRTEKNEQFF.

As to this clone: Compared with germline, one end of the junction differs, possibly owing to a read error. V gene TRBV5-1 combines with J gene TRBJ2-6; maybe TRBD2 (5 bases). CDR1 SGHRS and CDR2 YFSETQ come from the germline V gene. CDR3 length equals 15 residues. Here the CDR3 reads CASSLGRIGVNVLTF. Written as DNA, the CDR3 is TGCGCCAGCAGCTTGGGGCGTATCGGGGTCAACGTCCTGACTTTC.

The chain employs TRBV29-1 and TRBJ2-3; D is undetermined. CDR1 SQVTM and CDR2 ANQGSEA come from the germline V gene. The CDR3 totals 14 residues. V was clipped by 3 bases and J by 5 bases, with 15 bases between them. CDR3 amino acids: CSVEFSAVGDTQYF. The DNA for the CDR3 is TGCAGCGTTGAGTTCTCGGCAGTAGGAGATACGCAGTATTTT.

The chain is built from TRBV11-3 and TRBJ2-3, with D possibly called TRBD1 or TRBD2 (5 bases each). The V gene lost 1 base and the J gene lost 2 bases, with 7 bases spanning the gap. CDR1 is SGHNT and CDR2 is YENEEA in the germline V gene. This CDR3 is 14 amino acids long. In nucleotides, the CDR3 is TGTGCCAGCAGCTTAGGGGGGTACACAGATACGCAGTATTTT. Its translation is CASSLGGYTDTQYF. Full variable domain (outside the CDR3, taken from reference TRBV11-3 and TRBJ2-3): EAGVVQSPRYKIIEKKQPVAFWCNPISGHNTLYWYLQNLGQGPELLIRYENEEAVDDSQLPKDRFSAERLKGVDSTLKIQPAELGDSAVYLCASSLGGYTDTQYFGPGTRLTVL.

This chain joins TRBV15 and TRBJ2-7; a weak D match, TRBD1 (7 bases). Trimming pared 5 bases from V and 4 bases from J, leaving 15 bases between. The CDR3 sequence is 14 residues long. The germline gives CDR1 LNHNV, CDR2 YYDKDF (reference sequence). CDR3 in amino acids: CATSAGQFGYEQYF. The CDR3 nucleotides read TGTGCCACCAGCGCGGGACAGTTTGGATACGAGCAGTACTTC.